This T cell receptor (beta chain) was observed in a study of T cells in Graves' hyperthyroidism and ophthalmopathy. This clonotype was detected many times. What it binds is not known. CDR1 MNHEY and CDR2 SVGAGI come from the germline V gene. V gave up 6 bases and J gave up 2 bases, with 8 bases separating them. This CDR3 comprises 12 residues. Active moderate-to-severe ophthalmopathy, Clinical Activity Score at least 3, NOSPECS at least 4, under 3 months' duration. Diagnoses used clinical symptoms, serum thyroxine and TRAb, thyroid ultrasound and orbital computed tomography. The CDR3 regions of TCR beta were amplified from RNA transcripts. HTBI primers were used for first-round RT-PCR of the TCR CDR3. TCRdb re-called the multiplex PCR reads through MiXCR, storing one row per CDR3 protein. The sample includes 550,000 to 700,000 distinct CDR3 sequences, approximately 15% of them seen just once. Findings and caveats of the study: Researchers found most expanded thyroid clonotypes above 0.001 in blood as well.

The TCR comes from a woman aged 40 to 50 with Graves' ophthalmopathy. The rearrangement uses TRBV6-5 and TRBJ2-7; D is undetermined. The sequenced material came from blood. In nucleotides, the CDR3 is TGTGCCAGCAGAACCCTAGCCTACGAGCAGTACTTC. As protein: CASRTLAYEQYF.